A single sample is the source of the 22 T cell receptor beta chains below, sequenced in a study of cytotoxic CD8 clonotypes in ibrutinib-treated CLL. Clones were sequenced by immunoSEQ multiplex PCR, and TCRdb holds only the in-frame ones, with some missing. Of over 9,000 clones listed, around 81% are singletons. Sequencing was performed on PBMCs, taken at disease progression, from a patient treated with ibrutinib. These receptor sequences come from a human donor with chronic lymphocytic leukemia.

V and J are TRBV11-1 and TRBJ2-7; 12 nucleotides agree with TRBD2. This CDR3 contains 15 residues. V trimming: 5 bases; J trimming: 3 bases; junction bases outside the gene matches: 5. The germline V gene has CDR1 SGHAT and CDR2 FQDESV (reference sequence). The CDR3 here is CASSPGTSGRYEQYF. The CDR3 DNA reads TGTGCCAGCAGCCCCGGGACTAGCGGGCGCTACGAGCAGTACTTC.

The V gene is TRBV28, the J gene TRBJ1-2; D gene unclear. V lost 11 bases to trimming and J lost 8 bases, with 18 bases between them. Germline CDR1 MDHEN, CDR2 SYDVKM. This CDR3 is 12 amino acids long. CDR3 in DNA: TGTGCCTGCGCCTCATCGTGGGAAGGCTACACCTTC. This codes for CACASSWEGYTF.

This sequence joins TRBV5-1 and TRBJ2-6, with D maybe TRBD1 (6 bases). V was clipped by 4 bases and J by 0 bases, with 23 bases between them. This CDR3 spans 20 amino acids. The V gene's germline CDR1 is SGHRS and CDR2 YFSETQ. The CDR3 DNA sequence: TGCGCCAGCAGCCCGAGAAGGTTCGAGGGGGTCCACTCTGGGGCCAACGTCCTGACTTTC. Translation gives CASSPRRFEGVHSGANVLTF. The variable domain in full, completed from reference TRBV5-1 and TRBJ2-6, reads KAGVTQTPRYLIKTRGQQVTLSCSPISGHRSVSWYQQTPGQGLQFLFEYFSETQRNKGNFPGRFSGRQFSNSRSEMNVSTLELGDSALYLCASSPRRFEGVHSGANVLTFGAGSRLTVL.

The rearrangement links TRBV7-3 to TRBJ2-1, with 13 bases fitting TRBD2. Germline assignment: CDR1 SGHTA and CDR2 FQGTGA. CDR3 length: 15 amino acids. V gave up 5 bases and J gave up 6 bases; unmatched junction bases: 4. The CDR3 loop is CASSLTSGRANEQFF. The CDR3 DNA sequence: TGTGCCAGCAGCCTCACTAGCGGGAGGGCCAATGAGCAGTTCTTC. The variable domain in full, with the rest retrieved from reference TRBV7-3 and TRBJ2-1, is GAGVSQTPSNKVTEKGKYVELRCDPISGHTALYWYRQSLGQGPEFLIYFQGTGAADDSGLPNDRFFAVRPEGSVSTLKIQRTERGDSAVYLCASSLTSGRANEQFFGPGTRLTVL.

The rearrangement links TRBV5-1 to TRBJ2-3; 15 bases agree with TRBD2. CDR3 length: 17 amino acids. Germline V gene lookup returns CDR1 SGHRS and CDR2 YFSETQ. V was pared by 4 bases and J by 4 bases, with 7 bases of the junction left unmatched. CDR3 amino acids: CASSGGGLAGGSDTQYF. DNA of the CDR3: TGCGCCAGCAGCGGGGGAGGACTAGCGGGAGGGTCAGATACGCAGTATTTT. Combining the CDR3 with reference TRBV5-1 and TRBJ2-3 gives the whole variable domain KAGVTQTPRYLIKTRGQQVTLSCSPISGHRSVSWYQQTPGQGLQFLFEYFSETQRNKGNFPGRFSGRQFSNSRSEMNVSTLELGDSALYLCASSGGGLAGGSDTQYFGPGTRLTVL.

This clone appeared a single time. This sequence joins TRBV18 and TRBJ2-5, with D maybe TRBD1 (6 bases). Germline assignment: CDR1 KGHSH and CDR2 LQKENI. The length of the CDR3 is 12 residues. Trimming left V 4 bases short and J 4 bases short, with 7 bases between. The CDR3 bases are TGTGCCAGCTCACAGGACAGAGAGACCCAGTACTTC. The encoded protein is CASSQDRETQYF.

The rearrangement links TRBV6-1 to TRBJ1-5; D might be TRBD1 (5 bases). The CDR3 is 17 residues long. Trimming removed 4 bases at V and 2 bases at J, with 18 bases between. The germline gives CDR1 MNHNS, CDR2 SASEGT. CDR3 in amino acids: CASSGGFIAAGNQPQHF. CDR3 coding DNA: TGTGCCAGCAGTGGGGGGTTTATAGCAGCGGGCAATCAGCCCCAGCATTTT.

CDR3 coding DNA: TGTGCCAGCAGTCTTTCCACCTGGCGGGACTCCTACAATGAGCAGTTCTTC. Its translation is CASSLSTWRDSYNEQFF. The rearrangement links TRBV28 to TRBJ2-1, with D perhaps matching TRBD2 (6 bases). CDR3 size: 17 residues. Germline-derived CDR1 and CDR2 are MDHEN and SYDVKM. The germline V and J ends were trimmed by 5 bases and 0 bases, with 17 bases remaining between them.

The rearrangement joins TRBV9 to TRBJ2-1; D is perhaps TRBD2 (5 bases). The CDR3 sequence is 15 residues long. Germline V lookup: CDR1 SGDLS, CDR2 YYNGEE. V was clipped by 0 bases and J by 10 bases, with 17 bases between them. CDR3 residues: CASSVGEGARGEQFF. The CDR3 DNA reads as TGTGCCAGCAGCGTAGGTGAGGGAGCGAGAGGCGAGCAGTTCTTC.

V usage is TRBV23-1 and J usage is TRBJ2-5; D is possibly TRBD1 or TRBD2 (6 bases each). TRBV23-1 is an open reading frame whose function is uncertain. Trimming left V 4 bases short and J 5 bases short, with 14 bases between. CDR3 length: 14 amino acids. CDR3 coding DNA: TGCGCCAGCAGTCGGGTCACAGGGAGGGAGACCCAGTACTTC. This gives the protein CASSRVTGRETQYF.

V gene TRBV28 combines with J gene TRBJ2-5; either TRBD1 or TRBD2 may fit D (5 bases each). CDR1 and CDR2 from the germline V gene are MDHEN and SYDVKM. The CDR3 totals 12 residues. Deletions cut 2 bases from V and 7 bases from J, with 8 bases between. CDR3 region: CASSLKRGTQYF. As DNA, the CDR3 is TGTGCCAGCAGTTTAAAGAGGGGGACCCAGTACTTC. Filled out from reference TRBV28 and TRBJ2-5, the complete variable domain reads DVKVTQSSRYLVKRTGEKVFLECVQDMDHENMFWYRQDPGLGLRLIYFSYDVKMKEKGDIPEGYSVSREKKERFSLILESASTNQTSMYLCASSLKRGTQYFGPGTRLLVL.

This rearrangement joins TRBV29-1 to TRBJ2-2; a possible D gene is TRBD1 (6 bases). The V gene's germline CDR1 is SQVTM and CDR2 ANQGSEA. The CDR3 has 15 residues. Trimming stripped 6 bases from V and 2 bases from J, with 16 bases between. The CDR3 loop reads CSVTKGGQNTGELFF. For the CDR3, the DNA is TGCAGCGTGACGAAAGGGGGACAAAACACCGGGGAGCTGTTTTTT.

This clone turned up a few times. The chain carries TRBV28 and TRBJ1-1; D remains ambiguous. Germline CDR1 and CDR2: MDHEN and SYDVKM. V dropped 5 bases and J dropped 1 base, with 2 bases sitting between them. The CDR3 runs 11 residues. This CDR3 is CASSRNTEAFF. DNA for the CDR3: TGTGCCAGCAGTAGGAACACTGAAGCTTTCTTT.

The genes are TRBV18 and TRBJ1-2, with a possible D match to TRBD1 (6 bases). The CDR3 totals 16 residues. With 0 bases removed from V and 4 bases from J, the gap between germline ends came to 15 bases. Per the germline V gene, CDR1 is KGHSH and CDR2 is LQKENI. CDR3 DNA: TGTGCCAGCTCACCACCGGTTACAGGGATGGGCTATGGCTACACCTTC. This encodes CASSPPVTGMGYGYTF. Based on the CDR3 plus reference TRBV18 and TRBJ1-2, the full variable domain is NAGVMQNPRHLVRRRGQEARLRCSPMKGHSHVYWYRQLPEEGLKFMVYLQKENIIDESGMPKERFSAEFPKEGPSILRIQQVVRGDSAAYFCASSPPVTGMGYGYTFGSGTRLTVV.

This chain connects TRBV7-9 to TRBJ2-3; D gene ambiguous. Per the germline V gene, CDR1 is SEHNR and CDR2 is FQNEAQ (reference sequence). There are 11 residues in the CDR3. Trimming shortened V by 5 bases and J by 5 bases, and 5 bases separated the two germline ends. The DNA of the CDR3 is TGTGCCAGCAGCCCAAGAGATACGCAGTATTTT. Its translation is CASSPRDTQYF.

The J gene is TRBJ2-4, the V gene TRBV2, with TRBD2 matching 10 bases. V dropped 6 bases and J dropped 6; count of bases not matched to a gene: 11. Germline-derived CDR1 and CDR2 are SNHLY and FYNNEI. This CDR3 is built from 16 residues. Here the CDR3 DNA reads TGTGCCAGCAGACTTCTAGCGGGAGTGATGGGAAACATTCAGTACTTC. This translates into CASRLLAGVMGNIQYF. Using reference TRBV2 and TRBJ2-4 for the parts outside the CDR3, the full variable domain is EPEVTQTPSHQVTQMGQEVILRCVPISNHLYFYWYRQILGQKVEFLVSFYNNEISEKSEIFDDQFSVERPDGSNFTLKIRSTKLEDSAMYFCASRLLAGVMGNIQYFGAGTRLSVL.

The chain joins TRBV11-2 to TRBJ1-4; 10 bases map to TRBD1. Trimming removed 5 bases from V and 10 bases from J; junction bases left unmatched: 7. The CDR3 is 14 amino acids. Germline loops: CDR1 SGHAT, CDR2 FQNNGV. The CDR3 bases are TGTGCCAGCAGCCGAGGACAGGGGGGCGGAAAACTGTTTTTT. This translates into CASSRGQGGGKLFF.

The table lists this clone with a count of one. CDR3 bases: TGCGCCAGCAGCCCCAACCCAGGGGGCATGAACACTGAAGCTTTCTTT. It encodes CASSPNPGGMNTEAFF. The chain recombines TRBV5-1 with TRBJ1-1; 8 positions agree with TRBD1. J gave up 0 bases and V 4 bases, and 8 bases lay outside the gene matches. Germline V gene sequence: CDR1 SGHRS, CDR2 YFSETQ. The CDR3 has 16 residues.

This CDR3 reads CASRLDGRGFYEQYF. In DNA, the CDR3 is TGCGCCAGCAGACTGGACGGGCGGGGTTTCTACGAGCAGTACTTC. The chain couples TRBV10-2 to TRBJ2-7; perhaps TRBD2 as D (6 bases). This CDR3 spans 15 amino acids. The germline V and J ends were trimmed by 6 bases and 3 bases, with 18 bases remaining between them. CDR1 and CDR2 (germline): WSHSY, SAAADI.

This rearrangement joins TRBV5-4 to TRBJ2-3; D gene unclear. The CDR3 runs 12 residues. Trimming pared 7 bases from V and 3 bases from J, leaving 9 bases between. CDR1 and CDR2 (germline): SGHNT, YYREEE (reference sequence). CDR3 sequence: CASLDGTDTQYF. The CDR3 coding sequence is TGTGCCAGCCTCGATGGGACAGATACGCAGTATTTT.

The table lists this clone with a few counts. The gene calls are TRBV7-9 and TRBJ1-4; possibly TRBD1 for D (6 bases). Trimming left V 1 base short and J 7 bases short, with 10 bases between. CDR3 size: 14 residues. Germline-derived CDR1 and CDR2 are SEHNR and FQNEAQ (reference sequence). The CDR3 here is CASSLGGLGEKLFF. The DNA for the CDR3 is TGTGCCAGCAGCTTAGGGGGGCTGGGTGAAAAACTGTTTTTT. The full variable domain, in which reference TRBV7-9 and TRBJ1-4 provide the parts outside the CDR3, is DTGVSQNPRHKITKRGQNVTFRCDPISEHNRLYWYRQTLGQGPEFLTYFQNEAQLEKSRLLSDRFSAERPKGSFSTLEIQRTEQGDSAMYLCASSLGGLGEKLFFGSGTQLSVL.

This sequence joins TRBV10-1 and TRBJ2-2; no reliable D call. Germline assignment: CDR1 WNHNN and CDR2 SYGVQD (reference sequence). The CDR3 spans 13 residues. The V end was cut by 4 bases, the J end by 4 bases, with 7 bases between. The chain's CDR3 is CASSGLSTGELFF. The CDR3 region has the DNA TGCGCCAGCAGTGGACTTTCCACCGGGGAGCTGTTTTTT.